Listed below are T cell receptor beta chains from one sample, sequenced in a study of technical replicates of blood from a few donors. Only in-frame clones appear in the TCRdb table, and some are missing; sequencing was by immunoSEQ multiplex PCR. The repertoire holds 85,000 to 95,000 clones, 90% to 97% seen once, with about 0.38% in the top ten. Sequencing was performed on T cells isolated from PBMCs. Source of these receptors: a human donor in good health. Each CDR3 is given with its conserved first and last residue. D genes are given only for firm matches. Not every row has a clone size; where given, it reads once, few, many or a size class.

TRBJ2-1,15,.,TRBV18,once,TGTGCCAGCTCACCGACTACCCTCTCCTACAATGAGCAGTTCTTC,CASSPTTLSYNEQFF
TRBJ2-5,15,.,TRBV11-3,.,TGTGCCAGCAGCTTAGATGGGGCGGAACAAGAGACCCAGTACTTC,CASSLDGAEQETQYF
TRBJ1-1,14,TRBD1,TRBV13,once,TGTGCCAGCAGCTCCGGGACAGAAAACACTGAAGCTTTCTTT,CASSSGTENTEAFF
TRBJ2-7,14,TRBD1,TRBV6-6,.,TGTGCCAGCAGTTCGGGGACAGGGATTCCCGAGCAGTACTTC,CASSSGTGIPEQYF
TRBJ2-3,16,TRBD1,TRBV6-5,.,TGTGCCAGCAGTTTGGGGACAGGGGGCTTCACAGATACGCAGTATTTT,CASSLGTGGFTDTQYF
TRBJ2-1,15,TRBD2,TRBV5-4,.,TGTGCCAGCAGCTTAGCGGGAGATTCCTACAATGAGCAGTTCTTC,CASSLAGDSYNEQFF
TRBJ2-7,12,.,TRBV5-5,.,TGTGCCAGCAGCCTCCCGGGGTACGAGCAGTACTTC,CASSLPGYEQYF
TRBJ2-1,14,.,TRBV25-1,.,TGTGCCAGCAGTGAATCAAGTCTACGGAATGAGCAGTTCTTC,CASSESSLRNEQFF
TRBJ2-1,16,TRBD2,TRBV27,.,TGTGCCAGCCGCCCTAGTGCGGGAGAGGTGTACAATGAGCAGTTCTTC,CASRPSAGEVYNEQFF
TRBJ2-6,15,.,TRBV6-5,once,TGTGCCAGCAGCCTGTTTTACTCTGGGGCCAACGTCCTGACTTTC,CASSLFYSGANVLTF
TRBJ1-5,17,.,TRBV18,.,TGTGCCAGCTCACCTTGGGACTTAGGATCGCGCAATCAGCCCCAGCATTTT,CASSPWDLGSRNQPQHF
TRBJ2-3,16,.,TRBV28,once,TGTGCCAGCAACACTAGACAAGATTTCCCCACAGATACGCAGTATTTT,CASNTRQDFPTDTQYF
TRBJ2-7,14,TRBD1,TRBV9,.,TGTGCCAGCAGCGTAGTAGGGGGCGCAACGGAGCAGTACTTC,CASSVVGGATEQYF
TRBJ2-2,14,.,TRBV30,.,TGTGCCTGGGGGAGACAGGTCGACACCGGGGAGCTGTTTTTT,CAWGRQVDTGELFF
TRBJ1-1,16,TRBD1,TRBV9,.,TGTGCCAGCAGCGGCCCTAGGGACAGGCTGAACACTGAAGCTTTCTTT,CASSGPRDRLNTEAFF
TRBJ2-1,15,TRBD1,TRBV4-1,.,TGCGCCAGCAGCCAAGTGGGACAGGCAAACAATGAGCAGTTCTTC,CASSQVGQANNEQFF
TRBJ2-3,15,TRBD2,TRBV28,.,TGTGCCAGCAGAGTAGCGGGAGGGAGCACAGATACGCAGTATTTT,CASRVAGGSTDTQYF
TRBJ2-7,13,.,TRBV6-5,.,TGTGCCAGCAGTTACAACAGGAACTACGAGCAGTACTTC,CASSYNRNYEQYF
TRBJ1-3,15,.,TRBV30,.,TGTGCCTGGAGTGTACGTCGCAGAACTGGAAACACCATATATTTT,CAWSVRRRTGNTIYF
TRBJ1-2,15,TRBD1,TRBV7-9,.,TGTGCCAGCAGCCCTCCGGGACAGAAGAACTATGGCTACACCTTC,CASSPPGQKNYGYTF
TRBJ2-7,14,TRBD1,TRBV5-1,.,TGCGCCAGCAGCTTGGAGGACAGGGAATTCGAGCAGTACTTC,CASSLEDREFEQYF
TRBJ1-2,15,TRBD1,TRBV2,.,TGTGCCAGCAGTTCCAACAGGGGCTTTAACTATGGCTACACCTTC,CASSSNRGFNYGYTF
TRBJ2-7,14,TRBD1,TRBV27,.,TGTGCCAGCAGTTGGGGACAGGGAAATTACGAGCAGTACTTC,CASSWGQGNYEQYF
TRBJ1-4,13,.,TRBV19,.,TGTGCCAGTAGTATAGATCAAGGAGGAAAACTGTTTTTT,CASSIDQGGKLFF
TRBJ1-2,13,TRBD1,TRBV6-6,.,TGTGCCAGCAGTCCCGACAGGGCCTATGGCTACACCTTC,CASSPDRAYGYTF
TRBJ2-7,15,TRBD2,TRBV18,once,TGTGCCAGCTCACCAGGGGGGGGAGTAAGGTACGAGCAGTACTTC,CASSPGGGVRYEQYF
TRBJ2-3,17,.,TRBV28,.,TGTGCCAGCAACGACCCAGGGATAGGGCCCAGCACAGATACGCAGTATTTT,CASNDPGIGPSTDTQYF
TRBJ1-2,13,.,TRBV30,.,TGTGCCTGGAGTCATAACAGGGTCTCCGGCTACACCTTC,CAWSHNRVSGYTF
TRBJ2-1,15,TRBD1,TRBV6-6,.,TGTGCCAGCAGTAGGGGACAGGGTTTTATATGGGAGCAGTTCTTC,CASSRGQGFIWEQFF
TRBJ2-7,17,.,TRBV6-4,once,TGTGCCAGCAGTGACACACGTCTGGGAGCGGGCCGCTACGAGCAGTACTTC,CASSDTRLGAGRYEQYF
TRBJ2-1,15,.,TRBV12-5,few,TGTGCTAGTGGTTTCCACACCGAACCCTACAATGAGCAGTTCTTC,CASGFHTEPYNEQFF
TRBJ1-2,14,TRBD1,TRBV6-5,.,TGTGCCAGCAGTTACGTCCCGGGACAGGGTAGCTACACCTTC,CASSYVPGQGSYTF
TRBJ2-1,15,TRBD2,TRBV6-4,.,TGTGCCAGCAGTGAACGTTCTAGCGGCAACAATGAGCAGTTCTTC,CASSERSSGNNEQFF
TRBJ1-2,12,TRBD1,TRBV19,.,TGTGCCAGTATCCAGGGGGCCCATGGCTACACCTTC,CASIQGAHGYTF
TRBJ1-2,16,TRBD1,TRBV5-4,.,TGTGCCAGCAGCTTGGCTGCGGGACAGGGAGCGTATGGCTACACCTTC,CASSLAAGQGAYGYTF
TRBJ2-3,15,TRBD2,TRBV7-2,.,TGTGCCAGCAGCCCAAGGACTAGTCTTTCAGATACGCAGTATTTT,CASSPRTSLSDTQYF
TRBJ1-4,14,.,TRBV5-6,.,TGTGCCAGCAGCTATAGGGGAGGTAATGAAAAACTGTTTTTT,CASSYRGGNEKLFF
TRBJ2-1,15,TRBD2,TRBV5-4,.,TGTGCCAGCAGCTTGGAGCGGGAGTCCTACAATGAGCAGTTCTTC,CASSLERESYNEQFF
TRBJ2-5,13,TRBD1,TRBV7-7,few,TGTGCTAGCAGCCAGGACAGGCAAGAGACCCAGTACTTC,CASSQDRQETQYF
TRBJ2-7,15,.,TRBV12-5,.,TGTGCTAGTGGCCACCGCCGGGACAACACCTACGAGCAGTACTTC,CASGHRRDNTYEQYF